The next 17 T cell receptor beta chains were all read from a single sample in a study of blood T cell repertoires in COVID-19. Libraries were prepared by immunoSEQ multiplex PCR; TCRdb keeps only in-frame clonotypes and omits some of them. This table holds roughly 520,000 clones, 85% to 90% found once. The sample was PBMCs or T cells enriched from blood (not recorded which). These receptors came from a woman aged 40 to 50 who had recovered from COVID-19.

The chain combines TRBV7-9 with TRBJ1-2; tentative D call: TRBD1 (5 bases). The germline CDR1 and CDR2 sequences are SEHNR and FQNEAQ (reference sequence). CDR3 size: 19 residues. V was pared by 1 base and J by 3 bases, with 24 bases between. Written as DNA, the CDR3 is TGTGCCAGCAGCTTAGGGCTCGGGGCAGTGGAGGGCCCTCACTATGGCTACACCTTC. It yields the protein CASSLGLGAVEGPHYGYTF.

V is TRBV5-1 and J is TRBJ1-1; D remains ambiguous. The CDR3 covers 15 residues. The V gene lost 0 bases and the J gene lost 0 bases, with 9 bases spanning the gap. Per germline, CDR1 SGHRS and CDR2 YFSETQ. Written as DNA, the CDR3 is TGCGCCAGCAGCTTGGAACAGAATTTGAACACTGAAGCTTTCTTT. It encodes CASSLEQNLNTEAFF.

The chain combines TRBV18 with TRBJ1-3; 7 nucleotides match TRBD1. CDR1 and CDR2 (germline): KGHSH, LQKENI. The CDR3 consists of 14 residues. V lost 1 base to trimming and J lost 4 bases; unmatched junction nucleotides: 1. The CDR3, as DNA: TGTGCCAGCTCACCACTGGGACAGGGAAACACCATATATTTT. It specifies CASSPLGQGNTIYF. The full variable domain, rest sourced from reference TRBV18 and TRBJ1-3, is NAGVMQNPRHLVRRRGQEARLRCSPMKGHSHVYWYRQLPEEGLKFMVYLQKENIIDESGMPKERFSAEFPKEGPSILRIQQVVRGDSAAYFCASSPLGQGNTIYFGEGSWLTVV.

The genes are TRBV3-1 (or the pseudogene TRBV3-2) and TRBJ2-2; no clear D. Trimming took off 4 bases at V and 3 bases at J, with 12 bases between the two ends. Germline loops: CDR1 LGHDT, CDR2 YNNKEL (reference sequence). The CDR3 is made up of 15 amino acids. CDR3 residues: CASSPQELYTGELFF. The DNA for the CDR3 is TGTGCCAGCAGCCCTCAAGAACTGTACACCGGGGAGCTGTTTTTT.

V and J are TRBV6-5 and TRBJ2-7, with 10 bases lining up with TRBD1. CDR1 and CDR2 from the germline V gene are MNHEY and SVGAGI. V gave up 2 bases and J gave up 1 base; unmatched junction bases: 5. The length of the CDR3 is 16 residues. The CDR3 sequence: CASSYAGQGFSYEQYF. CDR3 bases: TGTGCCAGCAGTTACGCGGGACAGGGGTTTTCCTACGAGCAGTACTTC.

The chain has TRBV10-1 and TRBJ1-1; D might be TRBD1 (5 bases). The V end was cut by 2 bases, the J end by 3 bases, with 7 bases between. Germline CDR1 is WNHNN and CDR2 is SYGVQD (reference sequence). The CDR3 has 13 residues. The CDR3 coding sequence is TGCGCCAGCAGTGAGGAAGGGGACACTGAAGCTTTCTTT. It yields the protein CASSEEGDTEAFF.

The chain links TRBV30 to TRBJ2-1; D is unresolved. The V end was cut by 3 bases, the J end by 7 bases, with 10 bases between. This CDR3 has 12 amino acids. From germline, CDR1 is GTSNPN and CDR2 SVGIG (reference sequence). Written as DNA, the CDR3 is TGTGCCTGGAGGGCGACTGAAAATGAGCAGTTCTTC. Residues: CAWRATENEQFF. Filled out from reference TRBV30 and TRBJ2-1, the complete variable domain reads SQTIHQWPATLVQPVGSPLSLECTVEGTSNPNLYWYRQAAGRGLQLLFYSVGIGQISSEVPQNLSASRPQDRQFILSSKKLLLSDSGFYLCAWRATENEQFFGPGTRLTVL.

V usage is TRBV5-8 and J usage is TRBJ1-1; 11 bases match TRBD1. Per the germline V gene, CDR1 is SGHTS and CDR2 is YDEGEE. Unmatched junction bases numbered 3, after V lost 1 base and J lost 1 base. The CDR3 totals 16 residues. The CDR3 bases are TGTGCCAGCAGCTTGTGGACAGGGGGCGGGAACACTGAAGCTTTCTTT. Translating gives CASSLWTGGGNTEAFF.

As concerns this clone: The junction departs from the called germline gene at one end, perhaps through a read error. The J gene is TRBJ2-7, the V gene TRBV15, with D tentatively TRBD1 (6 bases). Germline CDR1 reads LNHNV; CDR2 reads YYDKDF (reference sequence). CDR3 length: 13 amino acids. The CDR3 protein is CATSEGDTGMADF. In nucleotides, the CDR3 is TGTGCCACCAGCGAGGGGGATACAGGAATGGCAGACTTC.

The J gene is TRBJ2-1, the V gene TRBV24-1; 7 bases line up with TRBD1. This CDR3 region has 15 residues. Trimming cost V 2 bases and J 4 bases; bases outside gene matches: 4. Germline CDR1 reads KGHDR; CDR2 reads SFDVKD. CDR3 in DNA: TGTGCCACCAGTGATTACCGACAGGGTTACAATGAGCAGTTCTTC. This codes for CATSDYRQGYNEQFF.

The gene calls are TRBV24-1 and TRBJ2-6, with D hard to call. Trimming left V 6 bases short and J 0 bases short, with 14 bases between. The germline V gene has CDR1 KGHDR and CDR2 SFDVKD. This CDR3 has 17 residues. This chain's CDR3 is CATSPKIQSSGANVLTF. In DNA form, the CDR3 reads TGTGCCACCAGTCCTAAAATCCAAAGCTCTGGGGCCAACGTCCTGACTTTC.

V usage is TRBV6-5 and J usage is TRBJ2-2; 9 bases align to TRBD2. V was pared by 8 bases and J by 6 bases, with 10 bases of the junction left unmatched. Germline V gene lookup returns CDR1 MNHEY and CDR2 SVGAGI. The CDR3 totals 15 residues. The CDR3 region has the DNA TGTGCCAGCGCCCGCGGGAGGGCCCTCGCCGGGGAGCTGTTTTTT. It translates to CASARGRALAGELFF.

This sequence joins TRBV5-1 and TRBJ2-5, with TRBD1 matching 7 bases. The J segment lost 5 bases and the V segment lost 5 bases, leaving 12 bases of the junction unmatched. CDR3 length: 15 residues. Germline CDR1 and CDR2: SGHRS and YFSETQ. CDR3 sequence: CASRPLTGAGETQYF. CDR3 DNA: TGCGCCAGCAGACCTCTTACAGGGGCCGGGGAGACCCAGTACTTC. Filled out from reference TRBV5-1 and TRBJ2-5, the complete variable domain reads KAGVTQTPRYLIKTRGQQVTLSCSPISGHRSVSWYQQTPGQGLQFLFEYFSETQRNKGNFPGRFSGRQFSNSRSEMNVSTLELGDSALYLCASRPLTGAGETQYFGPGTRLLVL.

The chain is built from TRBV11-2 and TRBJ2-6; no clear D gene. There are 15 residues in the CDR3. Germline V gene sequence: CDR1 SGHAT, CDR2 FQNNGV. The V end was cut by 4 bases, the J end by 4 bases, with 11 bases between. Here the CDR3 DNA reads TGTGCCAGCAGCTCCTTCCTTGGCGGGGCCAACGTCCTGACTTTC. It is translated as CASSSFLGGANVLTF. Supplemented by reference TRBV11-2 and TRBJ2-6, the full variable domain reads EAGVAQSPRYKIIEKRQSVAFWCNPISGHATLYWYQQILGQGPKLLIQFQNNGVVDDSQLPKDRFSAERLKGVDSTLKIQPAKLEDSAVYLCASSSFLGGANVLTFGAGSRLTVL.

This clone is a singleton in its sample. The V gene is TRBV7-2, the J gene TRBJ2-1, with 7 positions matching TRBD2. J was trimmed by 7 bases and V by 0 bases; bases with no gene match: 0. This CDR3 is 13 amino acids long. Germline CDR1 SGHTA, CDR2 FQGNSA. CDR3: CASSLAGGNEQFF. CDR3 DNA: TGTGCCAGCAGCTTAGCGGGGGGGAATGAGCAGTTCTTC.

This chain links TRBV3-1 (or the pseudogene TRBV3-2) with TRBJ1-1; D remains ambiguous. Trimming took off 1 base at V and 8 bases at J, with 8 bases between the two ends. The CDR3 totals 12 residues. CDR1 is LGHDT and CDR2 is YNNKEL in the germline V gene (reference sequence). This CDR3 is CASSQVSREAFF. CDR3 nucleotides: TGTGCCAGCAGCCAAGTTAGCCGAGAAGCTTTCTTT.

This clone was counted only a few times. This chain links TRBV15 with TRBJ2-2; 9 bases agree with TRBD2. After removal of 3 bases from V and 1 base from J, the junction contained 6 bases not matched to a gene. CDR3 size: 17 residues. The germline V gene encodes CDR1 LNHNV and CDR2 YYDKDF (reference sequence). The CDR3 nucleotides are TGTGCCACCAGCAGGGGCCGACTAGCGGAGAACACCGGGGAGCTGTTTTTT. Its protein product is CATSRGRLAENTGELFF.